This T cell receptor beta chain was found in a study of follicular helper T cells after annual influenza vaccination. Study details: For some subjects, blood spans the 2013-2014, 2014-2015 and 2015-2016 annual vaccinations.

The table lists this clone with a count of one. This table comes from immunoSEQ multiplex PCR, and its TCRdb copy is limited to in-frame clones, with some not included. The sample yields some 10,000 clones, 75% to 85% seen once. The time point was: 2015-2016 season, 7 days after influenza vaccination. Germline values: CDR1 GTSNPN, CDR2 SVGIG (reference sequence). V lost 8 bases and J lost 7, with 24 bases in between. The CDR3 runs to 14 residues. Material: CXCR5+ CD38- circulating T follicular helper cells from blood, obtained 7 days after influenza vaccination. The subset is: circulating Tfh, non-naive CD4+CXCR5+PD-1+ (ICOS+CD38+ or ICOS-CD38-). This TCR derives from an adult who received the influenza vaccine. The genes are TRBV30 and TRBJ2-7, with TRBD2 as a possible D gene (7 bases). The CDR3 nucleotides read TGTGCCGGGATGCTTAGGGGGAGGGTCCGGGAGCAGTACTTC. Encoded protein: CAGMLRGRVREQYF.